This TCR beta chain was identified in a study of blood T cell repertoires in COVID-19. Study at large: The analysed material was cDNA or gDNA that came from T cells, B-cell-depleted T cells, or PBMCs.

In the source study's methods: Amplification from reference gene primers served as the basis for estimated nucleated cell counts. The method was immunoSEQ multiplex PCR; TCRdb's version includes in-frame clones alone and lacks a portion of them. From that table come the V and J calls and clone size; the DNA was used to work out D and trimming. Seen here are hundreds of thousands of clones, just over 85% observed once, and the top ten hold about 1.5%. Trimming cost V 1 base and J 3 bases, with 12 bases left between them. CDR3 length: 15 amino acids. The germline V gene has CDR1 LGHNA and CDR2 YNFKEQ. The sample taken for sequencing was peripheral blood. This chain connects TRBV4-2 to TRBJ1-1; possible D gene TRBD1, 5 bases. The clonotype comes from a woman aged 25 to 45 with active or convalescent COVID-19. CDR3 sequence: CASSQVWSRDTEAFF. In nucleotides, the CDR3 is TGTGCCAGCAGCCAAGTTTGGTCCAGGGACACTGAAGCTTTCTTT.